This entry lists 26 T cell receptor beta chains sequenced from one sample in a study of CXCR3-negative and CXCR3-positive naive CD8 T cells. Points from the study as a whole: Naive cells with CXCR3 showed TRB CDR3s that were more hydrophobic than those in CXCR3-negative naive cells.

The method, 5' RACE with UMI labels, was used to prepare the TRB cDNA libraries. TCRdb processed the 5' RACE reads again and assigns one entry to each CDR3 protein, with no DNA. The listing records 84,000 or so distinct CDR3 sequences. For these TCRs, the target antigens are not known. Sequencing was performed on naive CXCR3+ CD8+ T cells from blood. As for subset: CD45RO-CCR7+CD27+CD95- naive CD8+ T cells expressing CXCR3 (TNR3+). The receptors originated from a human donor in good health. Some clones in this sample may be carry-over from other donors' samples.

V and J are TRBV4-1 and TRBJ1-2; TCRdb's D gene call, TRBD1, goes unchecked for lack of DNA. Germline CDR1 and CDR2: MGHRA and YSYEKL. There are 15 residues in the CDR3. The chain's CDR3 is CASSQEMSGASGYTF.

The chain has TRBV28 and TRBJ1-5. The CDR3 covers 13 residues. The V gene's germline CDR1 is MDHEN and CDR2 SYDVKM. This chain's CDR3 is CASSSPSNQPQHF.

V is TRBV28 and J is TRBJ2-7; TCRdb calls TRBD1, which cannot be checked without DNA. The germline gives CDR1 MDHEN, CDR2 SYDVKM. The CDR3 runs to 14 residues. CDR3 residues: CASSLGQSGYEQYF.

The J gene is TRBJ2-1, the V gene TRBV14; TCRdb designates TRBD2, a call that cannot be tested without DNA. The CDR3 has 17 amino acids. Germline V lookup: CDR1 SGHDN, CDR2 FVKESK. The CDR3 is CASSQKRGALAYNEQFF.

The rearrangement joins TRBV25-1 to TRBJ2-6. The CDR3 sequence is 13 residues long. Germline CDR1 is MGHDK and CDR2 is SYGVNS. CDR3 sequence: CASSDSGANVLTF.

The V call is TRBV7-9, the J call TRBJ1-1. Germline CDR1 is SEHNR and CDR2 is FQNEAQ (reference sequence). This CDR3 has 12 residues. This CDR3 reads CASRVIDTEAFF.

The chain links TRBV13 to TRBJ2-7; the TCRdb call, TRBD1, lacks DNA for checking. Germline V lookup: CDR1 PRHDT, CDR2 FYEKMQ (reference sequence). This CDR3 is 12 amino acids long. CDR3 region: CASSPGQGEQYF.

The chain joins TRBV7-6 to TRBJ2-5. Germline values: CDR1 SGHVS, CDR2 FNYEAQ. The CDR3 is made up of 12 amino acids. CDR3: CASSRYQETQYF.

This chain joins TRBV28 and TRBJ2-4; TCRdb calls TRBD1, which cannot be checked without DNA. The germline V gene encodes CDR1 MDHEN and CDR2 SYDVKM. The CDR3 runs 14 residues. The CDR3: CASRVSFRKNIQYF. The whole variable domain, filled in from reference TRBV28 and TRBJ2-4, reads DVKVTQSSRYLVKRTGEKVFLECVQDMDHENMFWYRQDPGLGLRLIYFSYDVKMKEKGDIPEGYSVSREKKERFSLILESASTNQTSMYLCASRVSFRKNIQYFGAGTRLSVL.

J is TRBJ1-1 and V is TRBV19. Germline values: CDR1 LNHDA, CDR2 SQIVND (reference sequence). The length of the CDR3 is 13 residues. The CDR3 here is CASSDQQETEAFF. Full variable domain (remainder filled in from reference TRBV19 and TRBJ1-1): DGGITQSPKYLFRKEGQNVTLSCEQNLNHDAMYWYRQDPGQGLRLIYYSQIVNDFQKGDIAEGYSVSREKKESFPLTVTSAQKNPTAFYLCASSDQQETEAFFGQGTRLTVV.

The chain joins TRBV20-1 to TRBJ1-3; the D gene TCRdb calls, TRBD1, cannot be checked with no DNA. Germline V lookup: CDR1 DFQATT, CDR2 SNEGSKA (reference sequence). The CDR3 runs 14 residues. The CDR3 sequence is CSALGHHSGNTIYF.

The rearrangement joins TRBV25-1 to TRBJ2-2; the D call of TRBD1 rests on TCRdb alone, since no DNA is present to check it. Germline V gene lookup returns CDR1 MGHDK and CDR2 SYGVNS. The CDR3 length is 16 residues. CDR3 amino acids: CASSELTEGRTGELFF.

The genes are TRBV4-1 and TRBJ2-7. Germline V gene lookup returns CDR1 MGHRA and CDR2 YSYEKL. The CDR3 runs 15 residues. The CDR3 loop reads CASSQQKGLWNEQYF.

The chain employs TRBV5-6 and TRBJ1-1; the D gene TCRdb calls, TRBD1, cannot be checked with no DNA. The CDR3 contains 14 residues. Germline V lookup: CDR1 SGHDT, CDR2 YYEEEE. CDR3 sequence reads: CASSPGTPNTEAFF.

This chain links TRBV7-2 with TRBJ2-7; TCRdb picks TRBD1, but there is no DNA to check that call. This CDR3 contains 14 residues. Germline CDR1 SGHTA, CDR2 FQGNSA. CDR3 residues: CASSLEGQIYEQYF. Full variable domain (outside the CDR3, taken from reference TRBV7-2 and TRBJ2-7): GAGVSQSPSNKVTEKGKDVELRCDPISGHTALYWYRQSLGQGLEFLIYFQGNSAPDKSGLPSDRFSAERTGGSVSTLTIQRTQQEDSAVYLCASSLEGQIYEQYFGPGTRLTVT.

V gene TRBV28 combines with J gene TRBJ1-1; checking the TCRdb D call of TRBD1 is not possible without DNA. The germline CDR1 and CDR2 sequences are MDHEN and SYDVKM. The CDR3 is 13 amino acids. CDR3 region: CASSPGVNTEAFF. Complete variable domain (other parts from reference TRBV28 and TRBJ1-1): DVKVTQSSRYLVKRTGEKVFLECVQDMDHENMFWYRQDPGLGLRLIYFSYDVKMKEKGDIPEGYSVSREKKERFSLILESASTNQTSMYLCASSPGVNTEAFFGQGTRLTVV.

This chain joins TRBV15 and TRBJ2-7; the TRBD1 assignment by TCRdb is unverifiable without DNA. Germline CDR1 and CDR2: LNHNV and YYDKDF (reference sequence). CDR3 size: 17 residues. CDR3 in amino acids: CATSRDRGEGLSCEQYF.

CDR3 amino acids: CASSATLAGGPSETQYF. This chain joins TRBV9 and TRBJ2-5; there is no DNA to check the TCRdb D call of TRBD2. This CDR3 spans 17 amino acids. Germline values: CDR1 SGDLS, CDR2 YYNGEE.

J is TRBJ2-7 and V is TRBV12-3 or TRBV12-4; TCRdb lists TRBD1, though no DNA is available to test this call. The CDR3 is 12 amino acids. The CDR3 loop reads CASSGDSYEQYF.

V gene TRBV28 combines with J gene TRBJ2-5. Per the germline V gene, CDR1 is MDHEN and CDR2 is SYDVKM. The CDR3 runs to 11 residues. The CDR3 loop is CASSLGKTQYF.

The rearrangement links TRBV20-1 to TRBJ1-3. The CDR3 length is 15 residues. Germline V gene sequence: CDR1 DFQATT, CDR2 SNEGSKA (reference sequence). The CDR3 sequence: CSARARQVDGNTIYF.

The chain combines TRBV6-5 with TRBJ2-7; the D call of TRBD1 rests on TCRdb alone, since no DNA is present to check it. Germline V lookup: CDR1 MNHEY, CDR2 SVGAGI. This CDR3 has 16 residues. The CDR3 region is CASTHAWGKSSYEQYF.

This sequence joins TRBV29-1 and TRBJ2-2; TCRdb selects TRBD2, and the lack of DNA leaves this call unchecked. This CDR3 has 15 amino acids. Per the germline V gene, CDR1 is SQVTM and CDR2 is ANQGSEA. The CDR3 loop is CSVDAIGSGTGELFF.

The chain joins TRBV6-5 to TRBJ2-5. CDR1 and CDR2 from the germline V gene are MNHEY and SVGAGI. The CDR3 sequence is 15 residues long. CDR3 region: CASSPQTIQGETQYF.

The rearrangement uses TRBV7-8 and TRBJ2-5; TCRdb's D call of TRBD2 is untestable without DNA. The CDR3 spans 15 residues. Germline V CDR1 and CDR2: SGHVS, FQNEAQ. The CDR3 loop is CASSLAGRVGETQYF. The full variable domain, in which reference TRBV7-8 and TRBJ2-5 provide the parts outside the CDR3, is GAGVSQSPRYKVAKRGQDVALRCDPISGHVSLFWYQQALGQGPEFLTYFQNEAQLDKSGLPSDRFFAERPEGSVSTLKIQRTQQEDSAVYLCASSLAGRVGETQYFGPGTRLLVL.

The V gene is TRBV7-9, the J gene TRBJ1-4; TCRdb proposes TRBD1, but this gene call is untestable without DNA. The germline gives CDR1 SEHNR, CDR2 FQNEAQ (reference sequence). This CDR3 is 16 amino acids long. This chain's CDR3 is CASSLSHRVANEKLFF.